Given below is one TCR beta chain in context. Here immunoSEQ multiplex PCR was the method, and the copy in TCRdb shows in-frame clones only, minus some. The sample includes fewer than 50,000 clones, 80% to 90% of them seen just once. The ends lost 10 bases at V and 7 bases at J; junction bases unmatched: 8. The length of the CDR3 is 14 residues. Germline V lookup: CDR1 SEHNR, CDR2 FQNEAQ (reference sequence). These data belong to a study of OX40 agonist ivuxolimab in advanced cancers. Overall study context: Ivuxolimab is an agonistic anti-OX40 (CD134) antibody, and patients were treated with it. With a range of roughly 20 to 79, age averaged approximately 55 years, and 75% to 90% were male.

This chain connects TRBV7-9 to TRBJ2-2, with TRBD2 matching 11 bases. The sample consisted of CD4+ or CD8+ T cells sorted from blood, taken in a trial of the OX40 agonist ivuxolimab. This TCR derives from an adult with an advanced solid tumor such as melanoma, head and neck, liver or kidney cancer. CDR3 region: CATGLAAEGGELFF. In DNA form, the CDR3 reads TGTGCCACGGGACTAGCGGCAGAGGGCGGGGAGCTGTTTTTT.